This T cell receptor (beta chain) was captured by sequencing in a study of blood T cell repertoires in COVID-19. The overall study: The study drew acute and convalescent COVID-19 samples from the United States, Italy and Spain. T cells, B-cell-depleted T cells, or PBMCs provided the cDNA or gDNA that served as material.

Germline V lookup: CDR1 SGHTA, CDR2 FQGNSA. With 2 bases clipped from V and 6 bases from J, the junction kept 5 bases outside the gene matches. The CDR3 has 14 residues. As handled by the study authors: The authors estimated nucleated cell counts from reference gene primer amplification. Sequencing was performed with immunoSEQ multiplex PCR; in TCRdb, only in-frame clones are kept and a portion is missing. The V and J calls and clone size are taken from that table; D and trimming were inferred from the DNA. The table records under 50,000 clones, roughly 77% of them present only once. The chain is built from TRBV7-2 and TRBJ2-7, with 9 bases fitting TRBD2. The specimen sequenced was peripheral blood. The clonotype comes from an elderly man with active or convalescent COVID-19. The CDR3 DNA reads TGTGCCAGCAGCTTAAGGCGGGAGGGCCTCGAGCAGTACTTC. This gives the protein CASSLRREGLEQYF. The variable domain in full, completed from reference TRBV7-2 and TRBJ2-7, reads GAGVSQSPSNKVTEKGKDVELRCDPISGHTALYWYRQSLGQGLEFLIYFQGNSAPDKSGLPSDRFSAERTGGSVSTLTIQRTQQEDSAVYLCASSLRREGLEQYFGPGTRLTVT.